The 28 T cell receptor beta chains presented below share a single source sample, sequenced in a study of shared clonotypes between healthy human individuals. Naive CD8 populations comprised CD45RO-negative cells positively selected for CCR7, excluding terminally differentiated effector memory CD45RA+ cells. Repertoires were generated with immunoSEQ multiplex PCR, while TCRdb's copy carries only in-frame clones and drops some. The repertoire consists of about 2 million clones, with approximately 94% occurring once and the leading ten covering 1% to 1.3%. The sequenced material came from naive CD8+ T cells sorted from blood. These receptors all stem from a young man in good health.

The rearrangement links TRBV28 to TRBJ1-6, with D possibly TRBD1 on 6 matching bases. Trimming pared 2 bases from V and 1 base from J, leaving 6 bases between. This CDR3 comprises 15 residues. CDR1 and CDR2 from the germline V gene are MDHEN and SYDVKM. The CDR3 protein is CASSLTGSYNSPLHF. For the CDR3, the DNA is TGTGCCAGCAGTTTAACAGGGTCCTATAATTCACCCCTCCACTTT.

The chain links TRBV5-1 to TRBJ1-2; 9 nucleotides match TRBD1. Germline assignment: CDR1 SGHRS and CDR2 YFSETQ. Unmatched junction bases numbered 4, after V lost 4 bases and J lost 0 bases. The CDR3 length is 15 residues. The DNA for the CDR3 is TGCGCCAGCAGCGCGGACAGGGGATCTAACTATGGCTACACCTTC. The encoded protein is CASSADRGSNYGYTF.

This clone was seen just once. V usage is TRBV12-1 and J usage is TRBJ2-2; the D call in the table, TRBD1, was not verified against the DNA. TRBV12-1 is marked as a pseudogene. CDR3 length equals 14 residues. The CDR3 bases are TGTGCCAGCAGCCCAGGGCCACCGCCGGGGGAGCTGTTTTTT. Translating it yields CASSPGPPPGELFF.

This chain links TRBV5-1 with TRBJ2-5, with D maybe TRBD2 (6 bases). V was trimmed by 4 bases and J by 4 bases, leaving 11 bases between them. CDR1 and CDR2 from the germline V gene are SGHRS and YFSETQ. The length of the CDR3 is 13 residues. The CDR3 reads CASSAGLGETQYF. The CDR3 nucleotides read TGCGCCAGCAGCGCGGGACTCGGAGAGACCCAGTACTTC.

This sequence joins TRBV7-9 and TRBJ1-1; 7 bases map to TRBD1. Unmatched junction bases numbered 2, after V lost 10 bases and J lost 3 bases. The V gene's germline CDR1 is SEHNR and CDR2 FQNEAQ (reference sequence). This CDR3 has 11 residues. CDR3 in amino acids: CATQGDTEAFF. The CDR3 coding sequence is TGTGCCACCCAGGGGGACACTGAAGCTTTCTTT.

The genes are TRBV6-5 and TRBJ2-3; TRBD2 agrees at 11 bases. J gave up 5 bases and V 2 bases, and 3 bases lay outside the gene matches. Germline V gives CDR1 MNHEY, CDR2 SVGAGI. The CDR3 contains 15 residues. The CDR3 loop is CASSYALAGEDTQYF. Written as DNA, the CDR3 is TGTGCCAGCAGTTACGCACTAGCGGGAGAAGATACGCAGTATTTT.

Regarding this clone: The sample carries other DNA sequences with the same CDR3. The rearrangement links TRBV19 to TRBJ2-7; tentatively, D is TRBD1 (6 bases). Germline CDR1 LNHDA, CDR2 SQIVND (reference sequence). The CDR3 is 13 amino acids. V was cut by 5 bases and J by 2 bases, with 10 bases left in between. The chain's CDR3 is CASSVRDTYEQYF. The CDR3 nucleotides read TGTGCCAGTAGTGTTCGGGACACCTACGAGCAGTACTTC.

This rearrangement joins TRBV28 to TRBJ2-1, with 7 nucleotides matching TRBD2. CDR3 length: 15 residues. Per germline, CDR1 MDHEN and CDR2 SYDVKM. V shed 5 bases, J shed 2 bases, and the junction held 6 bases outside the gene matches. CDR3 nucleotides: TGTGCCAGCAGTGGGGAGCGGGGCCCCTACAATGAGCAGTTCTTC. As protein: CASSGERGPYNEQFF.

The chain uses TRBV5-1 and TRBJ2-6, with 9 positions matching TRBD1. The CDR3 has 18 amino acids. V was clipped by 2 bases and J by 0 bases; unmatched bases: 6. Looked up from germline, CDR1 is SGHRS and CDR2 is YFSETQ. In DNA, the CDR3 is TGCGCCAGCAGCTTTTCTGGACAGGGGCCCTCTGGGGCCAACGTCCTGACTTTC. It translates to CASSFSGQGPSGANVLTF.

Comments on this clone: The sample carries other DNA sequences with the same CDR3. This chain uses TRBV5-1 with TRBJ2-7, with no clear D. Trimming removed 0 bases at V and 1 base at J, with 5 bases between. The germline V gene has CDR1 SGHRS and CDR2 YFSETQ. This CDR3 comprises 13 residues. The CDR3 loop is CASSLVDSYEQYF. Written as DNA, the CDR3 is TGCGCCAGCAGCTTGGTAGATTCCTACGAGCAGTACTTC.

This clone was counted once. This sequence joins TRBV7-9 and TRBJ2-7; TRBD1 aligns across 7 bases. Germline values: CDR1 SEHNR, CDR2 FQNEAQ (reference sequence). The CDR3 contains 13 residues. V gave up 5 bases and J gave up 12 bases; unmatched junction bases: 13. The CDR3 bases are TGTGCCAGCAGCGGCTGGGACAGCGCGAGGGGGTACTTC. It encodes CASSGWDSARGYF.

The chain links TRBV4-1 to TRBJ2-5; D may be TRBD1 (5 bases). The CDR3 has 14 residues. V shed 3 bases and J shed 3 bases, with 11 bases lying between them. The V gene's germline CDR1 is MGHRA and CDR2 YSYEKL. DNA of the CDR3: TGCGCCAGCAGCCAGGTGACAGAAAAAGAGACCCAGTACTTC. This codes for CASSQVTEKETQYF.

This clone was seen a handful of times. The J gene is TRBJ2-7, the V gene TRBV7-9; D remains ambiguous. Between the trimmed V and J ends, which lost 4 bases and 0 bases, there was a span of 10 bases. The CDR3 has 14 residues. Germline values: CDR1 SEHNR, CDR2 FQNEAQ (reference sequence). The CDR3 region has the DNA TGTGCCAGCAGCTATCGGACGTCCTCCTACGAGCAGTACTTC. Translating it yields CASSYRTSSYEQYF. Full variable domain (outside the CDR3, taken from reference TRBV7-9 and TRBJ2-7): DTGVSQNPRHKITKRGQNVTFRCDPISEHNRLYWYRQTLGQGPEFLTYFQNEAQLEKSRLLSDRFSAERPKGSFSTLEIQRTEQGDSAMYLCASSYRTSSYEQYFGPGTRLTVT.

V gene TRBV28 combines with J gene TRBJ2-1; 9 positions agree with TRBD2. The trim removed 3 bases at V and 6 bases at J, leaving 9 bases unmatched. The CDR3 covers 16 residues. CDR1 is MDHEN and CDR2 is SYDVKM in the germline V gene. The CDR3 sequence is CASSFLAGLSSNEQFF. Written as DNA, the CDR3 is TGTGCCAGCAGTTTCCTAGCGGGACTCTCTTCCAATGAGCAGTTCTTC. Full variable domain (rest looked up from reference TRBV28 and TRBJ2-1): DVKVTQSSRYLVKRTGEKVFLECVQDMDHENMFWYRQDPGLGLRLIYFSYDVKMKEKGDIPEGYSVSREKKERFSLILESASTNQTSMYLCASSFLAGLSSNEQFFGPGTRLTVL.

This chain uses TRBV7-3 with TRBJ2-7, with D perhaps matching TRBD1 or TRBD2 (5 bases each). The CDR3 length is 12 residues. Germline V gives CDR1 SGHTA, CDR2 FQGTGA. The germline V and J ends were trimmed by 8 bases and 1 base, with 9 bases remaining between them. The CDR3 reads CASGDPSYEQYF. The CDR3 DNA follows: TGTGCCAGCGGGGACCCATCCTACGAGCAGTACTTC.

J is TRBJ2-5 and V is TRBV6-5; the match to TRBD2 covers 7 bases. The CDR3 runs 14 residues. Germline CDR1 is MNHEY and CDR2 is SVGAGI. With V trimmed by 6 bases and J by 0 bases, 4 bases remained unmatched. CDR3 DNA: TGTGCCAGCAGCGTAGCGGGTTACCAAGAGACCCAGTACTTC. It is translated as CASSVAGYQETQYF.

The J gene is TRBJ2-7, the V gene TRBV5-8, with no clear D. CDR3 size: 15 residues. Between the trimmed V and J ends, which lost 0 bases and 0 bases, there was a span of 10 bases. CDR1 SGHTS and CDR2 YDEGEE come from the germline V gene. CDR3 nucleotide sequence: TGTGCCAGCAGCTTGGCGCCTTCCCCCTCCTACGAGCAGTACTTC. Residues: CASSLAPSPSYEQYF.

A remark on this clone: Other DNA sequences of this sample code for an identical CDR3. The CDR3 loop reads CSVERRSNTGELFF. DNA of the CDR3: TGCAGCGTTGAAAGGCGGTCGAACACCGGGGAGCTGTTTTTT. The chain carries TRBV29-1 and TRBJ2-2; no clear D gene. There are 14 residues in the CDR3. Per the germline V gene, CDR1 is SQVTM and CDR2 is ANQGSEA. V lost 2 bases to trimming and J lost 0 bases, with 7 bases between them.

The V call is TRBV30, the J call TRBJ2-1, with D possibly matching TRBD1 (6 bases). Trimming cost V 2 bases and J 5 bases, with 10 bases left between them. Germline V gives CDR1 GTSNPN, CDR2 SVGIG (reference sequence). This CDR3 comprises 13 residues. The CDR3 DNA is TGTGCCTGGAGTTGGGACAACCACAATGAGCAGTTCTTC. It encodes CAWSWDNHNEQFF.

The chain recombines TRBV15 with TRBJ2-7; D is undetermined. Germline CDR1 LNHNV, CDR2 YYDKDF (reference sequence). The CDR3 covers 12 residues. Deletions cut 4 bases from V and 3 bases from J, with 7 bases between. The CDR3 here is CATSTANYEQYF. The CDR3 DNA is TGTGCCACCAGCACAGCGAACTACGAGCAGTACTTC.

The J gene is TRBJ1-1, the V gene TRBV29-1; no reliable D call. Trimming took off 0 bases at V and 0 bases at J, with 5 bases between the two ends. This CDR3 is built from 13 residues. Looked up from germline, CDR1 is SQVTM and CDR2 is ANQGSEA. DNA for the CDR3: TGCAGCGTTGAAGATGTTCTGAACACTGAAGCTTTCTTT. Translation: CSVEDVLNTEAFF.

This chain links TRBV7-9 with TRBJ2-7, with 12 bases matching TRBD1. The CDR3 loop spans 15 amino acids. CDR1 is SEHNR and CDR2 is FQNEAQ in the germline V gene (reference sequence). V shed 5 bases, J shed 6 bases, and the junction held 8 bases outside the gene matches. The CDR3 bases are TGTGCCAGCAGCCCCTTCGGGACAGGGGGCGGCGAGCAGTACTTC. Translating it yields CASSPFGTGGGEQYF.

The V call is TRBV4-3, the J call TRBJ2-7; D gene uncertain. Germline-derived CDR1 and CDR2 are LGHNA and YSLEER. The CDR3 contains 17 residues. Trimming removed 0 bases at V and 1 base at J, with 16 bases between. The CDR3: CASSQDRVGSSSYEQYF. The CDR3 DNA sequence: TGCGCCAGCAGCCAAGATAGGGTCGGCTCTTCGTCCTACGAGCAGTACTTC.

This sequence joins TRBV28 and TRBJ2-1; 7 bases agree with TRBD2. CDR3 size: 17 residues. Unmatched junction bases numbered 16, after V lost 4 bases and J lost 7 bases. Looked up from germline, CDR1 is MDHEN and CDR2 is SYDVKM. CDR3 loop: CASSSPTSREGQNEQFF. The CDR3, as DNA: TGTGCCAGCAGTTCCCCGACTAGCCGTGAAGGACAAAATGAGCAGTTCTTC.

The DNA of the CDR3 is TGTGCCATCAGTGCCCATGGGGGGGGGACTACAGCCTCCTACGAGCAGTACTTC. It yields the protein CAISAHGGGTTASYEQYF. The J gene is TRBJ2-7, the V gene TRBV10-3; 7 bases agree with TRBD2. The CDR3 has 18 amino acids. V shed 4 bases and J 0 bases; nucleotides not matched to a gene: 15. The germline V gene has CDR1 ENHRY and CDR2 SYGVKD.

V usage is TRBV6-1 and J usage is TRBJ1-5; D is perhaps TRBD1 (5 bases). The germline V and J ends were trimmed by 3 bases and 2 bases, with 11 bases remaining between them. CDR1 is MNHNS and CDR2 is SASEGT in the germline V gene. There are 15 residues in the CDR3. Here the CDR3 reads CASSDVGLGNQPQHF. For the CDR3, the DNA is TGTGCCAGCAGTGATGTGGGGCTGGGCAATCAGCCCCAGCATTTT.

The chain has TRBV9 and TRBJ1-2; D remains ambiguous. Germline V gene sequence: CDR1 SGDLS, CDR2 YYNGEE. Trimming left V 3 bases short and J 7 bases short, with 16 bases between. CDR3 length: 14 amino acids. CDR3 sequence (DNA): TGTGCCAGCAGCGCCGACTCTGAGCCTGGTGGCTACACCTTC. Amino acids: CASSADSEPGGYTF.

In its sample, this clone was seen once. The rearrangement links TRBV7-6 to TRBJ2-7, with 7 bases identical to TRBD1. Germline V CDR1 and CDR2: SGHVS, FNYEAQ. V was pared by 5 bases and J by 3 bases, with 13 bases of the junction left unmatched. The CDR3 sequence is 16 residues long. CDR3: CASSGSPGDSSYEQYF. For the CDR3, the DNA is TGTGCCAGCAGCGGTTCACCCGGGGACAGTAGCTACGAGCAGTACTTC.